Ten or more counts support the clone carrying this T cell receptor beta chain. TCRdb reprocessed the PCR reads with MiXCR, giving one entry per CDR3 protein. The sample has 600,000 to 650,000 distinct CDR3 sequences; 15% to 20% are singletons. This record belongs to a study of molecular identifiers for immune sequencing clone quantification. V was pared by 6 bases and J by 5 bases, with 12 bases of the junction left unmatched. CDR1 and CDR2 (germline): LGHNA, YNFKEQ. The CDR3 loop spans 15 amino acids. Specimen: naive CD8+ T cells from blood, with Jurkat cell RNA spiked in. The subset was: FACS-sorted CD8+CD4-CCR7+CD45RA+ naive T cells. The origin of this receptor is a human donor in good health. Some libraries in this study had Jurkat cell RNA spiked in. The chain recombines TRBV4-2 with TRBJ1-2, with 7 bases matching TRBD1. The CDR3 protein is CASRHDRAPQYGYTF. CDR3 nucleotide sequence: TGTGCCAGCAGACACGACAGGGCCCCCCAGTATGGCTACACCTTC.